This TCR beta chain derives from a study of CXCR3-negative and CXCR3-positive naive CD8 T cells. About the research overall: The total count of TRB reads reached around 130 million, and each library contributed about 1.5 +/- 0.3 million.

UMI-labeled 5' RACE yielded the TRB cDNA libraries. After re-calling the 5' RACE reads, TCRdb lists one entry per CDR3 protein, DNA absent. Found here are more than 50,000 distinct CDR3 sequences; the top ten clones hold about 0.43%. Sequences were obtained from naive CXCR3- CD8+ T cells from blood. Subset here: CD45RO-CCR7+CD27+CD95- naive CD8+ T cells lacking CXCR3 (TNR3-). This receptor was obtained from a human donor in good health. Some clones in this sample may be carry-over from other donors' samples.

CDR3: CASSQSRNTGELFF. This chain connects TRBV14 to TRBJ2-2. The CDR3 is made up of 14 amino acids. CDR1 SGHDN and CDR2 FVKESK come from the germline V gene. Full variable domain (rest looked up from reference TRBV14 and TRBJ2-2): EAGVTQFPSHSVIEKGQTVTLRCDPISGHDNLYWYRRVMGKEIKFLLHFVKESKQDESGMPNNRFLAERTGGTYSTLKVQPAELEDSGVYFCASSQSRNTGELFFGEGSRLTVL.